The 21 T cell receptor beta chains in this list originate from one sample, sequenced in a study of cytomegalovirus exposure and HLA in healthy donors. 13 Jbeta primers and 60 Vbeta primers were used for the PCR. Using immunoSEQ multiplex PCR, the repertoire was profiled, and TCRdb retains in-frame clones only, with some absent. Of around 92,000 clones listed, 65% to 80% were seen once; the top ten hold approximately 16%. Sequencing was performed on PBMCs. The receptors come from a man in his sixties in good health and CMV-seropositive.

For the CDR3, the DNA is TGTGCCAGCAGCTTCGGGGAGGGTACCTACGAGCAGTACTTC. Protein product: CASSFGEGTYEQYF. The V and J genes are TRBV5-4 and TRBJ2-5; 7 bases align to TRBD2. The DNA end is more similar to TRBJ2-7, so the J call may be wrong. The CDR3 contains 14 residues. Germline CDR1 SGHNT, CDR2 YYREEE (reference sequence).

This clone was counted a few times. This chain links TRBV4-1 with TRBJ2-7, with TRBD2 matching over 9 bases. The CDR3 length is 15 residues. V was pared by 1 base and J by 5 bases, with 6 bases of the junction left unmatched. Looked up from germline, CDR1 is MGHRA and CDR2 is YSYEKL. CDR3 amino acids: CASSQAASGVHEQYF. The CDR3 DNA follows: TGCGCCAGCAGCCAAGCAGCTAGCGGGGTGCACGAGCAGTACTTC.

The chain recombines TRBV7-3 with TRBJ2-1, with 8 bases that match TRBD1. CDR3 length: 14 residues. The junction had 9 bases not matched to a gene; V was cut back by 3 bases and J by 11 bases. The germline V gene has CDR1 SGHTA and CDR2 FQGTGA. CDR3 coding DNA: TGTGCCAGCAGCTTCGGGGACAGGCCGTCCAAGCAGTTCTTC. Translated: CASSFGDRPSKQFF. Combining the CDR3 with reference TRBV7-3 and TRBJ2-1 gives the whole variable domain GAGVSQTPSNKVTEKGKYVELRCDPISGHTALYWYRQSLGQGPEFLIYFQGTGAADDSGLPNDRFFAVRPEGSVSTLKIQRTERGDSAVYLCASSFGDRPSKQFFGPGTRLTVL.

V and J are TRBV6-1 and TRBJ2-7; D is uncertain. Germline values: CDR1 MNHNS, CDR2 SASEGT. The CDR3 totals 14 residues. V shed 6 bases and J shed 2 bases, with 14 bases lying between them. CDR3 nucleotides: TGTGCCAGCAGGAAACCAGATCCCCCCTACGAGCAGTACTTC. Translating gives CASRKPDPPYEQYF.

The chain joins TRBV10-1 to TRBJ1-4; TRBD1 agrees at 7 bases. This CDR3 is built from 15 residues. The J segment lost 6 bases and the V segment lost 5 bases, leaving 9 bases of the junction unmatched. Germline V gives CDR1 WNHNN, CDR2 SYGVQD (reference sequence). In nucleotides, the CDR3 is TGCGCCAGCAGTTGGACTGACAGGGATCATGAAAAACTGTTTTTT. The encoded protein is CASSWTDRDHEKLFF.

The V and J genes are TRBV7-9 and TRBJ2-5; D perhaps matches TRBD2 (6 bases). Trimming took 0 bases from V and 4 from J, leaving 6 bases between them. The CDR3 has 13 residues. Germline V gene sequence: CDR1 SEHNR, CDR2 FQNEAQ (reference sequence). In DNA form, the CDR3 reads TGTGCCAGCAGCTTAGCCGGGGGAGAGACCCAGTACTTC. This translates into CASSLAGGETQYF.

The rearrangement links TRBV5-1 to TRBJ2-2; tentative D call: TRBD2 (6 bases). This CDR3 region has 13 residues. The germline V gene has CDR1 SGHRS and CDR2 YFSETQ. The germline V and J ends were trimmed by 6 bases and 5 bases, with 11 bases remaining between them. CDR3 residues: CASIEAGTGELFF. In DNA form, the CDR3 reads TGCGCCAGCATAGAGGCGGGAACCGGGGAGCTGTTTTTT. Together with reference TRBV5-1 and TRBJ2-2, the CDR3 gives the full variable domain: KAGVTQTPRYLIKTRGQQVTLSCSPISGHRSVSWYQQTPGQGLQFLFEYFSETQRNKGNFPGRFSGRQFSNSRSEMNVSTLELGDSALYLCASIEAGTGELFFGEGSRLTVL.

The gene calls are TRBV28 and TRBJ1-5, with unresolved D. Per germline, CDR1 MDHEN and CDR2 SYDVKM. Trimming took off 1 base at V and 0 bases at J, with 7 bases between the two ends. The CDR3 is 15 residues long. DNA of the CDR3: TGTGCCAGCAGTTTATCAGTAGCTAGCAATCAGCCCCAGCATTTT. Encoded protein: CASSLSVASNQPQHF.

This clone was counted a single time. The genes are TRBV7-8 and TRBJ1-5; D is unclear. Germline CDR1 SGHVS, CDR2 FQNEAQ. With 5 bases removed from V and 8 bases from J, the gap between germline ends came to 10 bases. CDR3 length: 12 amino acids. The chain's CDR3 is CASSRSGEPQHF. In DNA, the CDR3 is TGTGCCAGCAGCCGATCCGGGGAGCCCCAGCATTTT. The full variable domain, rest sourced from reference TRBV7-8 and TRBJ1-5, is GAGVSQSPRYKVAKRGQDVALRCDPISGHVSLFWYQQALGQGPEFLTYFQNEAQLDKSGLPSDRFFAERPEGSVSTLKIQRTQQEDSAVYLCASSRSGEPQHFGDGTRLSIL.

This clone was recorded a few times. The CDR3 is CASSPHGTITGELFF. As DNA, the CDR3 is TGTGCCAGCAGCCCCCACGGGACAATCACCGGGGAGCTGTTTTTT. The rearrangement links TRBV7-8 to TRBJ2-2, with a tentative D call TRBD1 (6 bases). CDR1 is SGHVS, CDR2 FQNEAQ, per germline. The CDR3 is made up of 15 amino acids. V lost 5 bases and J 4 bases, leaving 14 bases between the germline ends. Full variable domain (rest looked up from reference TRBV7-8 and TRBJ2-2): GAGVSQSPRYKVAKRGQDVALRCDPISGHVSLFWYQQALGQGPEFLTYFQNEAQLDKSGLPSDRFFAERPEGSVSTLKIQRTQQEDSAVYLCASSPHGTITGELFFGEGSRLTVL.

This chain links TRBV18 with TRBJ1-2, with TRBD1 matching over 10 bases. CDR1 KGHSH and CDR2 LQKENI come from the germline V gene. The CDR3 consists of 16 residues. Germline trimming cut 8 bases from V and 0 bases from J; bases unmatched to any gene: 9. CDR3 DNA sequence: TGTGCCAGCGACCGGGACAGGGGTTCAGCTAACTATGGCTACACCTTC. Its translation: CASDRDRGSANYGYTF.

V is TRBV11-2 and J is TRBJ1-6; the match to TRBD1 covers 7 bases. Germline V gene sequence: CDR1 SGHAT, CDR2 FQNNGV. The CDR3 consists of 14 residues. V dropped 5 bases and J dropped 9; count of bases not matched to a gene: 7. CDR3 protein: CASSRGQAGSPLHF. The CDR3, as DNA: TGTGCCAGCAGCCGTGGACAGGCGGGTTCACCCCTCCACTTT.

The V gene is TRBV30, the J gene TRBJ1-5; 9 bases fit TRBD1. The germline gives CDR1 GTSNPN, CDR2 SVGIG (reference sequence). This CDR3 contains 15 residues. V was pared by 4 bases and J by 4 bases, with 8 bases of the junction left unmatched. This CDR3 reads CAWTRRDRENQPQHF. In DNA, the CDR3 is TGTGCCTGGACCCGCCGGGACAGGGAAAATCAGCCCCAGCATTTT.

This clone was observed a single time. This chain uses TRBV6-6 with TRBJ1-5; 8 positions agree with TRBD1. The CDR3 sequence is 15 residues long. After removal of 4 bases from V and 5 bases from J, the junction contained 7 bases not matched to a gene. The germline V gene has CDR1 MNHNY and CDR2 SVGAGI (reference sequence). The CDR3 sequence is CASSSDRGRYQPQHF. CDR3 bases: TGTGCCAGCAGTTCCGACAGGGGCCGGTATCAGCCCCAGCATTTT.

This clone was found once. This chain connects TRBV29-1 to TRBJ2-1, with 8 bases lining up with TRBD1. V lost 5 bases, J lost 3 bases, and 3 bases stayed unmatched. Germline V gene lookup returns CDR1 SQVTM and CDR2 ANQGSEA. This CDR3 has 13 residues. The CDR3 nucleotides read TGCAGCGTTCCCGGGACAGGCTACAATGAGCAGTTCTTC. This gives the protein CSVPGTGYNEQFF.

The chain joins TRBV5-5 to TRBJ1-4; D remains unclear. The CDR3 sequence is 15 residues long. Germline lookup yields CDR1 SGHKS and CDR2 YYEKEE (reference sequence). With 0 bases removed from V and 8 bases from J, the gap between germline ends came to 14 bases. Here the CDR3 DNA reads TGTGCCAGCAGCTTGGCCGGACCTGGGAGCGAAAAACTGTTTTTT. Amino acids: CASSLAGPGSEKLFF. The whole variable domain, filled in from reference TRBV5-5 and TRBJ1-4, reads DAGVTQSPTHLIKTRGQQVTLRCSPISGHKSVSWYQQVLGQGPQFIFQYYEKEERGRGNFPDRFSARQFPNYSSELNVNALLLGDSALYLCASSLAGPGSEKLFFGSGTQLSVL.

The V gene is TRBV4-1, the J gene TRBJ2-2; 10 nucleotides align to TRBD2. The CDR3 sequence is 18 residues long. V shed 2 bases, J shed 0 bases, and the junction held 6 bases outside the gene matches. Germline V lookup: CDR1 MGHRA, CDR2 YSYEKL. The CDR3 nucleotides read TGCGCCAGCAGCCAAAGAGCGGGGGGGCCCCCGAACACCGGGGAGCTGTTTTTT. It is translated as CASSQRAGGPPNTGELFF.

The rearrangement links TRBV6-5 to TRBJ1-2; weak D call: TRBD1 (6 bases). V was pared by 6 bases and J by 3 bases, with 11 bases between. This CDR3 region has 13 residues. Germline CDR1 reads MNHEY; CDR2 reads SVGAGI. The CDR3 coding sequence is TGTGCCAGCAGCCCCCGGACAGACTATGGCTACACCTTC. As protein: CASSPRTDYGYTF.

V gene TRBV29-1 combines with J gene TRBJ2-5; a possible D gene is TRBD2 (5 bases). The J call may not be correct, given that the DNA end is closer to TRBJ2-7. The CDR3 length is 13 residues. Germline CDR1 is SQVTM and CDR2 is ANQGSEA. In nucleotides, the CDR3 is TGCAGCGCCAGCTACGGACTTTCCTACGAGCAGTACTTC. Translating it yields CSASYGLSYEQYF.

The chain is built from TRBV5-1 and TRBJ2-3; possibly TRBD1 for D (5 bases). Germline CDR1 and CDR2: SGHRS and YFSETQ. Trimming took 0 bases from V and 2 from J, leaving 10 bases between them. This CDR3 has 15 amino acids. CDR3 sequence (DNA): TGCGCCAGCAGCTTGGAAGGGGCCCTCACAGATACGCAGTATTTT. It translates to CASSLEGALTDTQYF.

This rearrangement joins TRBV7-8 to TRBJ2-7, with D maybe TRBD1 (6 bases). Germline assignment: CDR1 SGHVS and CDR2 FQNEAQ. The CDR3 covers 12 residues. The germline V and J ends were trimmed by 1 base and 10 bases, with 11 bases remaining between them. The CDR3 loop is CASSLDPGAQYF. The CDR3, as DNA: TGTGCCAGCAGCTTAGATCCAGGGGCCCAGTACTTC. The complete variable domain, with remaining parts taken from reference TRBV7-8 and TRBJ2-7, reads GAGVSQSPRYKVAKRGQDVALRCDPISGHVSLFWYQQALGQGPEFLTYFQNEAQLDKSGLPSDRFFAERPEGSVSTLKIQRTQQEDSAVYLCASSLDPGAQYFGPGTRLTVT.